This TCR beta chain was sequenced in a study of shared clonotypes between healthy human individuals. Study findings and constraints: The study generally estimated greater richness for naive than memory subsets.

There are 12 residues in the CDR3. V lost 7 bases to trimming and J lost 6 bases, with 9 bases between them. Looked up from germline, CDR1 is MDHEN and CDR2 is SYDVKM. Profiling relied on immunoSEQ multiplex PCR, and the TCRdb table lists in-frame clones only, not all of them. The table includes some 790,000 clones, 72% detected once. As regards this clone: Antigen specificity is unknown.

The receptor was derived from a woman in her thirties in good health. The source material was memory CD4+ T cells sorted from blood. The subset was: CD45RA-negative fraction. The chain recombines TRBV28 with TRBJ2-2, with D unresolved. The CDR3 DNA reads TGTGCCAGCACCCGCGACCCCGGGGAGCTGTTTTTT. Protein product: CASTRDPGELFF. Using reference TRBV28 and TRBJ2-2 for the parts outside the CDR3, the full variable domain is DVKVTQSSRYLVKRTGEKVFLECVQDMDHENMFWYRQDPGLGLRLIYFSYDVKMKEKGDIPEGYSVSREKKERFSLILESASTNQTSMYLCASTRDPGELFFGEGSRLTVL.